The clone carrying this TCR beta chain was counted a few times. Its antigen is undetermined. This CDR3 contains 14 residues. The ends were cut back, 3 bases at V and 0 bases at J, with 10 bases in the middle. CDR1 and CDR2 from the germline V gene are SGHRS and YFSETQ. This sample is drawn from a study of T-cell reconstitution after alpha-beta-depleted transplantation in children. Study-wide results and caveats: Recipient T cells and thymic progenitors that survived gave rise to the high TCRbeta diversity observed at day 60 in some patients. Expanded graft clones, several hundred of them, were reportedly the source of alpha-beta T cells about two months after transplant. Once a year had passed after transplant, T-cell counts and diversity came mostly from newly produced T cells.

During its preparation, the TCRbeta library received unique molecular identifiers. TCRdb passed the PCR reads through MiXCR, listing each CDR3 protein once. The table records some 300,000 distinct CDR3 sequences, nearly 8% of them present only once. The sample here was peripheral blood, taken 360 days after TCRalphabeta/CD19-depleted stem cell transplant. The receptor's source is a female patient aged 2-9 years who had a stem cell transplant for Fanconi anemia, so the T cells may come from the graft donor. The V gene is TRBV5-1, the J gene TRBJ2-7; a weak D match, TRBD1 (5 bases). The CDR3 DNA reads as TGCGCCAGCAGCTCCGGACATAGCTCCTACGAGCAGTACTTC. It yields the protein CASSSGHSSYEQYF.